Below are 13 T cell receptor beta chains sequenced from a single sample in a study of human T cells and chemical hapten exposure. TCRdb reanalysed the RACE reads using MiXCR and keeps one entry per CDR3 protein. The sample has about 380,000 distinct CDR3 sequences, 4.8% seen once. The time point denotes: patch test 1, 2 weeks after DPC sensitization. Treatment of the sample: therapeutic diphenylcyclopropenone sensitization with weekly scalp DPC. This sample comprised whole blood, obtained in connection with sensitization to the hapten diphenylcyclopropenone (DPC). The receptor set was obtained from a woman in her forties or fifties with alopecia areata. Some clones in this sample may be carry-over from other donors' samples.

V is TRBV7-9 and J is TRBJ2-7; no firm D call. V lost 3 bases and J lost 5, with 14 bases in between. From germline, CDR1 is SEHNR and CDR2 FQNEAQ (reference sequence). CDR3 length equals 14 residues. CDR3 residues: CASSFGGTLDEQYF. CDR3 sequence (DNA): TGTGCCAGCAGCTTTGGCGGCACCTTGGACGAGCAGTACTTC.

This clonotype has just a few counts. The V call is TRBV7-9, the J call TRBJ2-3; 7 bases align to TRBD2. The junction had 9 bases not matched to a gene; V was cut back by 5 bases and J by 4 bases. The germline gives CDR1 SEHNR, CDR2 FQNEAQ (reference sequence). The CDR3 length is 15 residues. The CDR3 DNA is TGTGCCAGCAGCCGTAGCGGGCCCAGGGCAGATACGCAGTATTTT. This codes for CASSRSGPRADTQYF.

This clonotype was counted ten times or more. CDR3 residues: CASSRDRRNSPLHF. For the CDR3, the DNA is TGTGCCAGCAGTCGGGACAGACGTAATTCACCCCTCCACTTT. This chain links TRBV12-3 or TRBV12-4 with TRBJ1-6; 7 nucleotides line up with TRBD1. CDR3 length: 14 residues. The J segment lost 6 bases and the V segment lost 5 bases, leaving 4 bases of the junction unmatched.

This clonotype was seen at least ten times. The chain is built from TRBV12-3 or TRBV12-4 and TRBJ1-1; 10 nucleotides line up with TRBD1. Trimming removed 6 bases from V and 2 bases from J; junction bases left unmatched: 3. This CDR3 comprises 14 residues. The CDR3 bases are TGTGCCAGCAGAAAGACAGGGGGCAACACTGAAGCTTTCTTT. Residues: CASRKTGGNTEAFF.

In its sample, this clonotype was seen a few times. This chain uses TRBV6-2 or TRBV6-3 with TRBJ2-1; TRBD2 aligns across 12 bases. The CDR3 is made up of 15 amino acids. The V and J ends lost 8 bases and 9 bases, in that order; junction bases with no gene match: 11. Per germline, CDR1 MNHEY and CDR2 SVGEGT. The CDR3 bases are TGTGCCAGCCGGCGACTAGCGGGAGTGGAAGGTGAGCAGTTCTTC. Amino acids: CASRRLAGVEGEQFF.

This clonotype was counted only a few times. The chain has TRBV7-9 and TRBJ2-1, with D tentatively TRBD2 (6 bases). V lost 4 bases, J lost 9 bases, and 22 bases lay in between. The germline V gene has CDR1 SEHNR and CDR2 FQNEAQ (reference sequence). This CDR3 is 16 amino acids long. Written as DNA, the CDR3 is TGTGCCAGCAGCTCATCTCCGGACCCGCGGGGCAGTGAGCAGTTCTTC. Its protein product is CASSSSPDPRGSEQFF.

This clonotype appeared many times. V usage is TRBV6-1 and J usage is TRBJ2-3; D uncertain. The CDR3 loop spans 15 amino acids. Per germline, CDR1 MNHNS and CDR2 SASEGT. Deletions cut 5 bases from V and 0 bases from J, with 12 bases between. CDR3 loop: CASSTRQRSTDTQYF. DNA for the CDR3: TGTGCCAGCAGTACCAGGCAGCGCAGCACAGATACGCAGTATTTT.

This clonotype was observed at least ten times. The chain carries TRBV5-5 and TRBJ1-5; maybe TRBD1 (5 bases). Germline CDR1 is SGHKS and CDR2 is YYEKEE (reference sequence). The CDR3 loop spans 14 amino acids. Deletions cut 0 bases from V and 5 bases from J, with 9 bases between. CDR3 nucleotides: TGTGCCAGCAGCTTGGAGGCAGGGTATCAGCCCCAGCATTTT. Amino acids: CASSLEAGYQPQHF. Using reference TRBV5-5 and TRBJ1-5 for the parts outside the CDR3, the full variable domain is DAGVTQSPTHLIKTRGQQVTLRCSPISGHKSVSWYQQVLGQGPQFIFQYYEKEERGRGNFPDRFSARQFPNYSSELNVNALLLGDSALYLCASSLEAGYQPQHFGDGTRLSIL.

The chain is built from TRBV28 and TRBJ1-2; 10 positions agree with TRBD1. From germline, CDR1 is MDHEN and CDR2 SYDVKM. Trimming at V came to 4 bases and at J to 4 bases, leaving 12 bases not matched to a gene. CDR3 length: 17 residues. The CDR3 reads CASSSGQGKSVPYGYTF. CDR3 nucleotides: TGTGCCAGCAGTTCGGGACAGGGGAAATCAGTCCCCTATGGCTACACCTTC.

This clonotype has ten or more counts. The chain combines TRBV11-3 with TRBJ1-5; TRBD1 is a possible D gene (5 bases). CDR1 is SGHNT and CDR2 is YENEEA in the germline V gene. V shed 2 bases and J shed 2 bases, with 16 bases lying between them. This CDR3 has 17 residues. CDR3 nucleotides: TGTGCCAGCAGCTTAAAGGTAGACGGGGCACGCAATCAGCCCCAGCATTTT. Its protein product is CASSLKVDGARNQPQHF.

This clonotype was recorded at least ten times. The V and J genes are TRBV5-5 and TRBJ1-5, with 9 bases matching TRBD1. CDR3 length: 17 residues. CDR1 SGHKS and CDR2 YYEKEE come from the germline V gene (reference sequence). V was clipped by 4 bases and J by 1 base; unmatched bases: 9. CDR3 residues: CASSHWTGDGSNQPQHF. The CDR3 coding sequence is TGTGCCAGCAGCCATTGGACAGGGGACGGAAGCAATCAGCCCCAGCATTTT.

This clonotype was counted many times. The chain carries TRBV4-3 and TRBJ2-1; 8 bases agree with TRBD1. Looked up from germline, CDR1 is LGHNA and CDR2 is YSLEER. Trimming at V came to 3 bases and at J to 7 bases, leaving 8 bases not matched to a gene. The length of the CDR3 is 15 residues. CDR3 nucleotide sequence: TGCGCCAGCAGCCATGGGACAGGACTCGGGAATGAGCAGTTCTTC. Residues: CASSHGTGLGNEQFF.

The chain carries TRBV6-5 and TRBJ1-3; possibly TRBD1 for D (5 bases). CDR1 MNHEY and CDR2 SVGAGI come from the germline V gene. This CDR3 region has 14 residues. V was trimmed by 6 bases and J by 0 bases, leaving 9 bases between them. In nucleotides, the CDR3 is TGTGCCAGCAGGAGACAGAGCTCTGGAAACACCATATATTTT. Amino acids: CASRRQSSGNTIYF.